This entry is about one TCR beta chain. Its antigen is unknown. No qualities accompany the bases; no much larger clone lies one base away. This sample stems from a study of T-cell memory formation after mild COVID-19 (dated by TCRdb to the early 2020s). Study-level background: Most TCR sequence clusters were specific to one of the two donors. The cohort comprised two young, previously healthy adult volunteers, one female and one male. Longitudinal TCRalpha and TCRbeta repertoire sequencing tracked T-cell clones expanding and contracting after mild COVID-19 in a couple of donors. Points the paper makes about the study in general: The study covered only a couple of mild cases, and larger cohorts including severe cases with pre-infection samples were considered necessary. Some responding clones were detected in pre-infection memory, suggesting pre-existing cross-reactive memory T cells joined the SARS-CoV-2 response. Whether the second-wave clones peaking on day 37 were SARS-CoV-2 specific was not confirmed. Clones that contracted from day 15 to 85 showed balanced CD4/CD8 phenotypes, whereas a second wave of clones that expanded from day 15 to 37 leaned towards CD4+. Contracting CD4+ clones appeared mostly in the CM and EM memory subsets, whereas CD8+ clones were enriched in EMRA.

PBMCs were isolated by Ficoll-Paque density gradient centrifugation. Looking up the germline V gene yields CDR1 SGHRS and CDR2 YFSETQ. V gives up 0 bases and J gives up 0 bases, and the segment between their germline ends measures 13 bases. Including cysteine and phenylalanine, the CDR3 has 17 amino acids. Only CDR3 DNA is held: 51 bases, read in frame from base 1. TCRdb names Illumina NovaSeq 6000 as the instrument used. cDNA libraries for TCRalpha and TCRbeta were prepared by 5'RACE using constant-segment primers, with sample barcodes and unique molecular identifiers added. RNA was extracted from every sample with Trizol reagent. Libraries were amplified in two PCR steps, with a second sample barcode and Illumina TruSeq adapters added in the second step. Libraries were sequenced on an Illumina NovaSeq with 2 x 150 bp paired-end reads. From the authors' description of their analysis: Reads were demultiplexed and collapsed into UMI-guided consensus sequences with migec v1.2.7. With mixcr v2.1.11, UMI consensuses were aligned to TRA and TRB V and J templates and assembled into clonotypes. A clonotype was counted as expanded or contracted only when both edgeR and NoisET called the clonotype significant, with the noise models trained on biological replicates. For edgeR calls, the thresholds were a false discovery rate-adjusted p below 0.01 and a log2 fold-change of 1. As an exploratory analysis of dynamics, PCA with hierarchical clustering was applied to max-normalized trajectories of the 1000 most abundant clonotypes. Separately sequenced CD4+ and CD8+ repertoires were used to assign the CD4 or CD8 phenotype of responding clones. TCRdb cleaned the public reads at Q25 with fastp, built clones with MiXCR and kept in-frame beta chains. Rows with one shared CDR3 protein collapse into an entry with the most common genes and DNA. These V and J calls rely on TCRdb rather than the paper's analysis. In this sample the table shows 290,000 or so distinct CDR3 sequences, approximately 19% of which occur a single time. Clones ranked in the top ten supply about 21% of the sample.

Sequenced material: PBMCs or a T cell subset sorted from them (not recorded which). The chain was built from TRBV5-1 and TRBJ1-3, with the identity of the D gene unclear. The TCR was taken from a man younger than 30 who had mild COVID-19 (a few samples of this study predate the infection). The sample titles of this study are shuffled in the database, so cell type and time point are left out; the donor was told from shared clones. The DNA sequence follows: TGCGCCAGCAGCTTGGCCAGCGGCTCGAGCTCTGGAAACACCATATATTTT. It codes for CASSLASGSSSGNTIYF.